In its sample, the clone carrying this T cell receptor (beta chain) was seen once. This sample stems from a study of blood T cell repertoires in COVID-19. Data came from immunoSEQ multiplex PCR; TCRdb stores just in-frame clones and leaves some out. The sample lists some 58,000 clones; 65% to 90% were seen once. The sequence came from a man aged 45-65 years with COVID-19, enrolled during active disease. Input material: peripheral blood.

The CDR3 region is CATVSNTEAFF. The CDR3 region has the DNA TGTGCCACTGTATCGAACACTGAAGCTTTCTTT. This sequence joins TRBV19 and TRBJ1-1, with no clear D. The CDR3 covers 11 residues. V was pared by 10 bases and J by 1 base, with 7 bases between. Germline V gene data show CDR1 as LNHDA and CDR2 as SQIVND (reference sequence).